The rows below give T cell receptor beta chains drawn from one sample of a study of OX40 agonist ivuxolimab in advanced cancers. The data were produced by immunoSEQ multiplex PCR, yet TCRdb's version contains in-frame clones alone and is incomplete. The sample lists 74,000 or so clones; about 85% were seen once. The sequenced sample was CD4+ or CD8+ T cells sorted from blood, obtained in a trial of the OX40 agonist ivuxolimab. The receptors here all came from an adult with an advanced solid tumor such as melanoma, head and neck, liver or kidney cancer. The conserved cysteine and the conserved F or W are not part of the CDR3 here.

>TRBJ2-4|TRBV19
ASSISGTKNIQY
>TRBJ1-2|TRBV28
ASSTTGGEPGYT
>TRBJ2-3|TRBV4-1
ASSQVRGEGTDTQY
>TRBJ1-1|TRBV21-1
ASSTEGSYGTEAF
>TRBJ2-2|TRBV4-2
ASSPLGGGPRELF
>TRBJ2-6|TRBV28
ASSLSGGTGANVLT
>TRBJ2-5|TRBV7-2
ASSSYVQETQY
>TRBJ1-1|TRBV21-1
ASSKGGNTTEAF
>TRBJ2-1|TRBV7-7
ASSGLASGSLF
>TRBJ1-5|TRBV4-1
ASSQQGYSNQPQH
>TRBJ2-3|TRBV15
ATRGGYDTQY
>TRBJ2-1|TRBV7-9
ASSLGQGAYNEQF
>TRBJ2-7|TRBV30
AWSVESWYEQY
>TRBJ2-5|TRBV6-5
ASKTSGRAVETQY
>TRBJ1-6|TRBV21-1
ASSKGLGSSYNSPLH
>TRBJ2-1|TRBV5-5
ASSLEGGAYNEQF
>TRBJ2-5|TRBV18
ASSPPQGGGETQY
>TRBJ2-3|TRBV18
ASSPQSASVLTDTQY
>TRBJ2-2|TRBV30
AWSTSGYTGELF
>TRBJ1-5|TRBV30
AWSPGEEGNQPQH
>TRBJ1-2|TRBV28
ATFRAFGYT
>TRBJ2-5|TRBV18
ASSPGRTQETQY
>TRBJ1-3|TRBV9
ASSAGQTGNTIY
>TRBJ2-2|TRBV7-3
ASSSHQNTGELF
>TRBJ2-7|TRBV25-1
ASSDSGTVLYEQY
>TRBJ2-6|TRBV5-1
ASSLAPGQGPWGWSGANVLT
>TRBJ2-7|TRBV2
ASSAPVGEQY
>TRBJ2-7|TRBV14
ASSKQGSWTYEQY
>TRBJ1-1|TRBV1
TSSQGGTEAF
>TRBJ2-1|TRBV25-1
ASSSLRTTDYNEQF
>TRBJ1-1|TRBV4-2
ASSQDRAFRTTEAF
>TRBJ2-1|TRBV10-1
ASSGTGARSNEQF
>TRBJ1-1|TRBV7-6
ASSLGTTEAF
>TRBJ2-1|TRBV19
ASSLSPQDYLYNEQF
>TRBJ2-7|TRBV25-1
ASSYTGHEQY
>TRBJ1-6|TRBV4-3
ASSQDRETFASPLH
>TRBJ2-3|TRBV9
ASSDSRGGTTDTQY
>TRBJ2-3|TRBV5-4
ASSLGGTDTQY
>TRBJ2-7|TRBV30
AWSTGGRYEQY
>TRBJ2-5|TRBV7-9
ASSLERDQETQY
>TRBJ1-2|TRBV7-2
ASSGGTGGFYGYT
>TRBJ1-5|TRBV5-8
ASSLSFLLGPQH